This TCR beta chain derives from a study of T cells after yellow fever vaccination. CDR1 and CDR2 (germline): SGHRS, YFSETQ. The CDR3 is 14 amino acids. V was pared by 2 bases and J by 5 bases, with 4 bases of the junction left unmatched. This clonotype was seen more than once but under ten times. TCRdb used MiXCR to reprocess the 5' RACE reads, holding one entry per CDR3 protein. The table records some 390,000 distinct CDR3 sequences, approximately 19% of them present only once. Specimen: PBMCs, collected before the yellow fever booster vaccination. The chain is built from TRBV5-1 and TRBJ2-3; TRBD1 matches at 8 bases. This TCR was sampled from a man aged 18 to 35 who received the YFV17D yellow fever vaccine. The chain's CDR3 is CASSFQGAIDTQYF. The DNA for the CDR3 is TGCGCCAGCAGCTTTCAGGGGGCAATAGATACGCAGTATTTT. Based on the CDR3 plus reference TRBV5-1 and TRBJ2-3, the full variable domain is KAGVTQTPRYLIKTRGQQVTLSCSPISGHRSVSWYQQTPGQGLQFLFEYFSETQRNKGNFPGRFSGRQFSNSRSEMNVSTLELGDSALYLCASSFQGAIDTQYFGPGTRLTVL.